Listed below are T cell receptor beta chains from one sample, sequenced in a study of neurological immune-mediated disorders. TCRdb reprocessed the 5' RACE reads via MiXCR and lists one record per CDR3 protein. In the table there are about 66,000 distinct CDR3 sequences, 3.4% of which are singletons. The specimen sequenced was PBMCs. Receptors were obtained from a man aged 40-49 years with multiple sclerosis. The CDR3 runs from the conserved cysteine through the conserved F or W. A D gene is named only where the DNA matches it firmly. Clone size appears in some rows only: once, few, many, or a class for an expanded clone.

CDR3: CASSLGPLAGGPGELFF; DNA: TGTGCCAGCAGCTTAGGTCCCCTAGCGGGGGGGCCCGGGGAGCTGTTTTTT; size: many; length: 17; V: TRBV7-9; J: TRBJ2-2; D: TRBD2
CDR3: CSARVYEQFF; DNA: TGCAGTGCTAGAGTATATGAGCAGTTCTTC; size: many; length: 10; V: TRBV20-1; J: TRBJ2-1; D: NA
CDR3: CASSFGAGNEQYF; DNA: TGTGCCAGCAGTTTCGGTGCGGGGAACGAGCAGTACTTC; size: many; length: 13; V: TRBV27; J: TRBJ2-7; D: NA
CDR3: CASSQDGEGKAFF; DNA: TGTGCCAGCAGCCAAGATGGGGAGGGGAAAGCTTTCTTT; size: NA; length: 13; V: TRBV14; J: TRBJ1-1; D: NA
CDR3: CASSTSGYGYTF; DNA: TGCGCCAGCAGCACGTCGGGCTATGGCTACACCTTC; size: many; length: 12; V: TRBV5-1; J: TRBJ1-2; D: NA
CDR3: CASGWTGAGYEQYF; DNA: TGTGCCAGCGGATGGACAGGGGCGGGCTACGAGCAGTACTTC; size: many; length: 14; V: TRBV6-5; J: TRBJ2-7; D: TRBD1
CDR3: CSARAGALSSYEQYF; DNA: TGCAGTGCTAGAGCCGGGGCCTTAAGCTCCTACGAGCAGTACTTC; size: many; length: 15; V: TRBV20-1; J: TRBJ2-7; D: NA
CDR3: CASSLEYSGGTGAFF; DNA: TGCGCCAGCAGCTTGGAATACTCAGGCGGAACTGGAGCTTTCTTT; size: many; length: 15; V: TRBV5-1; J: TRBJ1-1; D: NA
CDR3: CASSLVGGRDTQYF; DNA: TGTGCCAGCAGTTTAGTAGGGGGCAGAGATACGCAGTATTTT; size: many; length: 14; V: TRBV27; J: TRBJ2-3; D: TRBD1
CDR3: CASRSNRESSYNSPLHF; DNA: TGTGCCAGCAGAAGCAACAGGGAGAGCTCCTATAATTCACCCCTCCACTTT; size: many; length: 17; V: TRBV12-3/TRBV12-4; J: TRBJ1-6; D: NA
CDR3: CASSKGGSGRTARGDEQFF; DNA: TGTGCCAGCAGCAAAGGGGGTAGCGGGAGAACAGCTCGGGGCGATGAGCAGTTCTTC; size: many; length: 19; V: TRBV21-1; J: TRBJ2-1; D: NA
CDR3: CATSRGGRSTDTQYF; DNA: TGTGCCACCAGCAGGGGGGGCCGAAGCACAGATACGCAGTATTTT; size: NA; length: 15; V: TRBV15; J: TRBJ2-3; D: NA
CDR3: CAISEVGQVPYGYTF; DNA: TGTGCCATCAGTGAAGTGGGGCAGGTCCCCTATGGCTACACCTTC; size: many; length: 15; V: TRBV10-3; J: TRBJ1-2; D: NA
CDR3: CASSLVTANYGYTF; DNA: TGTGCCAGCAGCTTAGTTACCGCCAACTATGGCTACACCTTC; size: many; length: 14; V: TRBV7-9; J: TRBJ1-2; D: NA
CDR3: CASSYGGEAGNTIYF; DNA: TGTGCCAGCAGTTACGGAGGGGAGGCTGGAAACACCATATATTTT; size: many; length: 15; V: TRBV6-5; J: TRBJ1-3; D: NA
CDR3: CSAPTSDSYYEQYF; DNA: TGCAGTGCTCCGACCTCGGACAGCTACTACGAGCAGTACTTC; size: many; length: 14; V: TRBV20-1; J: TRBJ2-7; D: NA
CDR3: CSARDRAGTSGRWADTQYF; DNA: TGCAGTGCTAGAGACCGCGCCGGGACTAGCGGGAGGTGGGCAGATACGCAGTATTTT; size: many; length: 19; V: TRBV20-1; J: TRBJ2-3; D: TRBD2
CDR3: CASSSDTEAFF; DNA: TGTGCCAGCTCATCCGACACTGAAGCTTTCTTT; size: NA; length: 11; V: TRBV18; J: TRBJ1-1; D: NA
CDR3: CASKLDRLTGELFF; DNA: TGTGCCAGCAAACTCGACAGGCTAACCGGGGAGCTGTTTTTT; size: many; length: 14; V: TRBV28; J: TRBJ2-2; D: NA
CDR3: CASSYQGLNEKLFF; DNA: TGCGCCAGCAGCTACCAGGGTCTTAATGAAAAACTGTTTTTT; size: NA; length: 14; V: TRBV5-1; J: TRBJ1-4; D: NA
CDR3: CASTPPGKGFSEAFF; DNA: TGTGCCAGCACCCCGCCCGGAAAGGGATTTTCGGAAGCTTTCTTT; size: NA; length: 15; V: TRBV12-3/TRBV12-4; J: TRBJ1-1; D: NA
CDR3: CASSLVSGTGFAKNIQYF; DNA: TGTGCCAGCAGCTTAGTCTCCGGGACAGGGTTTGCCAAAAACATTCAGTACTTC; size: many; length: 18; V: TRBV7-9; J: TRBJ2-4; D: TRBD1
CDR3: CASSLIDTQYF; DNA: TGTGCCAGCAGCTTGATAGATACGCAGTATTTT; size: many; length: 11; V: TRBV11-2; J: TRBJ2-3; D: NA
CDR3: CASSYSRGGTEAFF; DNA: TGTGCCAGCAGTTACTCAAGGGGGGGGACTGAAGCTTTCTTT; size: many; length: 14; V: TRBV6-5; J: TRBJ1-1; D: NA
CDR3: CASSLEEFSSYNEQFF; DNA: TGTGCCAGCAGCTTAGAAGAATTCAGCTCCTACAATGAGCAGTTCTTC; size: many; length: 16; V: TRBV7-2; J: TRBJ2-1; D: NA
CDR3: CASSLTGLGDEQYF; DNA: TGCGCCAGCAGCTTGACAGGCCTTGGCGACGAGCAGTACTTC; size: many; length: 14; V: TRBV5-1; J: TRBJ2-7; D: NA
CDR3: CASSLLFTSYEQYF; DNA: TGTGCCAGCAGCTTGCTTTTCACCTCCTACGAGCAGTACTTC; size: many; length: 14; V: TRBV5-8; J: TRBJ2-7; D: NA
CDR3: CASSFQRQNEKLFF; DNA: TGTGCCAGCAGCTTCCAGCGACAAAATGAAAAACTGTTTTTT; size: many; length: 14; V: TRBV5-6; J: TRBJ1-4; D: NA
CDR3: CASRNWASGYTF; DNA: TGTGCCAGCAGGAACTGGGCCTCTGGCTACACCTTC; size: many; length: 12; V: TRBV12-3/TRBV12-4; J: TRBJ1-2; D: NA
CDR3: CASSFSSGGPGEQYF; DNA: TGCGCCAGCAGCTTTTCTAGCGGGGGGCCGGGAGAGCAGTACTTC; size: many; length: 15; V: TRBV5-1; J: TRBJ2-7; D: TRBD2
CDR3: CATSDGAEEVTDTQYF; DNA: TGTGCCACCAGTGATGGAGCGGAGGAGGTCACAGATACGCAGTATTTT; size: many; length: 16; V: TRBV24-1; J: TRBJ2-3; D: NA
CDR3: CAWSSQGNQPQHF; DNA: TGTGCCTGGAGTTCGCAGGGAAACCAGCCCCAGCATTTT; size: few; length: 13; V: TRBV30; J: TRBJ1-5; D: NA